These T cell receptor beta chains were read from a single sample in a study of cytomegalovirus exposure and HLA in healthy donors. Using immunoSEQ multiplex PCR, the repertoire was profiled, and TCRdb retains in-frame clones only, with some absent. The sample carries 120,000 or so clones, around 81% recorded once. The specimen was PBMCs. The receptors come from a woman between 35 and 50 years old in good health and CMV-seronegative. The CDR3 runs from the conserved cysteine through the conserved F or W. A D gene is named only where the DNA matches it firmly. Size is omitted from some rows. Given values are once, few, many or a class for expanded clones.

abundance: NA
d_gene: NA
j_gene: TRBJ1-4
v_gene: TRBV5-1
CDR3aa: CASSLEGPSGEKLFF
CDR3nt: TGCGCCAGCAGCCTGGAGGGACCCAGCGGGGAAAAACTGTTTTTT

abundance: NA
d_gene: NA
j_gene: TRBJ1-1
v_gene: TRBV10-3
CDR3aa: CAISVGQGIMNTEAFF
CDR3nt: TGTGCCATCAGTGTGGGGCAGGGAATCATGAACACTGAAGCTTTCTTT

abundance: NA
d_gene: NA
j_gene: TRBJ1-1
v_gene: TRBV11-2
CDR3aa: CASSLEGGLSTEAFF
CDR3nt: TGTGCCAGCAGCTTAGAGGGGGGTCTGTCGACTGAAGCTTTCTTT

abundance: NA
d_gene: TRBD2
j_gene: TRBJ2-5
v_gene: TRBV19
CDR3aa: CASSPGRGETQYF
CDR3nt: TGTGCCAGTAGTCCAGGGAGGGGAGAGACCCAGTACTTC

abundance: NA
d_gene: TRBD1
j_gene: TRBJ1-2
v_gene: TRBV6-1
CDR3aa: CASSAGTGYGYTF
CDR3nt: TGTGCCAGCAGCGCCGGGACAGGGTATGGCTACACCTTC

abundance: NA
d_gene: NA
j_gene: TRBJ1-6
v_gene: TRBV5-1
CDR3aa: CASSEVQGPKSPLHF
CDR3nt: TGCGCCAGCAGCGAGGTACAGGGTCCAAAATCACCCCTCCACTTT

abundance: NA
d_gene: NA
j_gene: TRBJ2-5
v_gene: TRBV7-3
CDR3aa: CASSRSGQETQYF
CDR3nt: TGTGCCAGCAGCCGGAGCGGGCAAGAGACCCAGTACTTC

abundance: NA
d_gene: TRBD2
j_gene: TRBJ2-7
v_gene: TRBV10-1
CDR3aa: CASSESTQGSGRYEQYF
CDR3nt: TGCGCCAGCAGTGAGTCGACTCAGGGTAGCGGGAGGTACGAGCAGTACTTC

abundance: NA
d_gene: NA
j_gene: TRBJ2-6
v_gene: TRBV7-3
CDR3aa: CASSLTWGPTNVLTF
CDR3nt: TGTGCCAGCAGCTTAACTTGGGGGCCGACCAACGTCCTGACTTTC

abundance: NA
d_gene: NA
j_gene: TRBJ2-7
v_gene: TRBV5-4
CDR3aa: CASSSSDTEQYF
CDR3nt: TGTGCCAGCAGCTCCTCAGACACCGAGCAGTACTTC

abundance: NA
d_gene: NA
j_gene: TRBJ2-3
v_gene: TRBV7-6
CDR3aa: CASSSVRGDTQYF
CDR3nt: TGTGCCAGCAGCTCCGTTAGGGGCGATACGCAGTATTTT

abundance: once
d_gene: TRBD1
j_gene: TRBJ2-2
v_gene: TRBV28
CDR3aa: CASRSGTGLSAGELFF
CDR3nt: TGTGCCAGCAGGTCCGGGACAGGGTTGAGTGCCGGGGAGCTGTTTTTT

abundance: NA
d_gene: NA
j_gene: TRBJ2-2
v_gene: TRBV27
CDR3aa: CASRSWTPNTGELFF
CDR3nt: TGTGCCAGCAGAAGTTGGACTCCGAACACCGGGGAGCTGTTTTTT

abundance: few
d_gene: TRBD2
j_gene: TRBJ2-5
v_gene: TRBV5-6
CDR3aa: CASSSGLAGQGGETQYF
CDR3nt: TGTGCCAGCAGCTCAGGGCTAGCGGGTCAAGGGGGAGAGACCCAGTACTTC

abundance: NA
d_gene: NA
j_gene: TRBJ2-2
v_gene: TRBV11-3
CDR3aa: CASSFAGPNTGELFF
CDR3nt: TGTGCCAGCAGCTTCGCGGGACCGAACACCGGGGAGCTGTTTTTT

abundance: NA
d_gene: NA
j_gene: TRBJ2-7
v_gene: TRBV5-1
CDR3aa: CASSFPGYEQYF
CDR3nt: TGCGCCAGCAGCTTCCCAGGCTACGAGCAGTACTTC

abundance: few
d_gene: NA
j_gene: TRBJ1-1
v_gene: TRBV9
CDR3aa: CASSVAGQNTEAFF
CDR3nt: TGTGCCAGCAGCGTAGCGGGACAGAACACTGAAGCTTTCTTT

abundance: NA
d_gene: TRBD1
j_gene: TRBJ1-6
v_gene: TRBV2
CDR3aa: CATGQPGGKESPLHF
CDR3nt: TGTGCCACCGGGCAGCCAGGGGGCAAGGAATCACCCCTCCACTTT

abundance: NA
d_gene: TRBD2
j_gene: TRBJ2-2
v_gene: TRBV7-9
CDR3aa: CASSLSGLAGGPTGELFF
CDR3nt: TGTGCCAGCAGCCTCAGCGGACTAGCGGGGGGGCCGACCGGGGAGCTGTTTTTT

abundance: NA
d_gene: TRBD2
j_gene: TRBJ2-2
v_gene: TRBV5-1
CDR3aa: CASSLELAGANTGELFF
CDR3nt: TGCGCCAGCAGCTTGGAATTAGCGGGCGCGAACACCGGGGAGCTGTTTTTT

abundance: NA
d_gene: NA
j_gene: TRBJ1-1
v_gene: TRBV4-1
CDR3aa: CASSHTGMNTEAFF
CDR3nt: TGCGCCAGCAGCCACACAGGGATGAACACTGAAGCTTTCTTT

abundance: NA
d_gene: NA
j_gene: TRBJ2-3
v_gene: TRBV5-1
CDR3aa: CASSLGQSSGNTQYF
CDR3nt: TGCGCCAGCAGCTTGGGACAGTCCTCAGGAAATACGCAGTATTTT

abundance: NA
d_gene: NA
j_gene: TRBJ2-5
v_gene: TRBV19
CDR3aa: CASSKGPQMAGWSQETQYF
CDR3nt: TGTGCCAGTAGTAAAGGGCCCCAAATGGCGGGGTGGAGCCAAGAGACCCAGTACTTC

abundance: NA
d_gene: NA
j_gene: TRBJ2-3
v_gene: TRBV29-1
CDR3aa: CSVPRIEQGRSDTQYF
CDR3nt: TGCAGCGTTCCACGAATTGAACAGGGAAGATCGGATACGCAGTATTTT

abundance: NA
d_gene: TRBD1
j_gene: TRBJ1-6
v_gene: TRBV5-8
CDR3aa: CASSAGQGNHNSPLHF
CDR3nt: TGTGCCAGCAGCGCGGGACAGGGTAACCATAATTCACCCCTCCACTTT